These 7 T cell receptor beta chains were sequenced from one sample in a study of early stage breast cancer tumors. Generated by immunoSEQ multiplex PCR, the TCRdb table keeps only in-frame clones and is missing some. The data hold about 48,000 clones, with roughly four fifths observed a single time. The sample comprised blood. These receptors originate from a person aged 45 to 59 with breast cancer.

The chain joins TRBV7-9 to TRBJ1-2, with D tentatively TRBD1 (5 bases). With 5 bases removed from V and 3 bases from J, the gap between germline ends came to 10 bases. Germline CDR1 reads SEHNR; CDR2 reads FQNEAQ (reference sequence). CDR3 length: 13 amino acids. The CDR3 sequence: CASSRAGYYGYTF. As DNA, the CDR3 is TGTGCCAGCAGCCGGGCAGGGTACTATGGCTACACCTTC. Filled out from reference TRBV7-9 and TRBJ1-2, the complete variable domain reads DTGVSQNPRHKITKRGQNVTFRCDPISEHNRLYWYRQTLGQGPEFLTYFQNEAQLEKSRLLSDRFSAERPKGSFSTLEIQRTEQGDSAMYLCASSRAGYYGYTFGSGTRLTVV.

The chain carries TRBV5-8 and TRBJ2-7; D might be TRBD2 (6 bases). This CDR3 spans 18 amino acids. Trimming pared 0 bases from V and 5 bases from J, leaving 24 bases between. CDR1 SGHTS and CDR2 YDEGEE come from the germline V gene. CDR3 loop: CASSLAFDDTIAGNEQYF. The CDR3 DNA follows: TGTGCCAGCAGCTTGGCTTTTGACGACACGATCGCGGGGAACGAGCAGTACTTC.

The chain has TRBV5-1 and TRBJ2-7; D uncertain. The CDR3 loop spans 17 amino acids. V shed 2 bases and J shed 0 bases, with 18 bases lying between them. Per the germline V gene, CDR1 is SGHRS and CDR2 is YFSETQ. The CDR3 DNA reads TGCGCCAGCAGCTTAGGCGCCCCAACGGTGAGCTCCTACGAGCAGTACTTC. It translates to CASSLGAPTVSSYEQYF. Using reference TRBV5-1 and TRBJ2-7 for the parts outside the CDR3, the full variable domain is KAGVTQTPRYLIKTRGQQVTLSCSPISGHRSVSWYQQTPGQGLQFLFEYFSETQRNKGNFPGRFSGRQFSNSRSEMNVSTLELGDSALYLCASSLGAPTVSSYEQYFGPGTRLTVT.

The gene calls are TRBV11-2 and TRBJ1-2; D is ambiguous. The germline gives CDR1 SGHAT, CDR2 FQNNGV. The CDR3 covers 15 residues. V was cut by 1 base and J by 7 bases, with 16 bases left in between. The CDR3 sequence is CASSLGLSPGGGYTF. CDR3 coding DNA: TGTGCCAGCAGCTTAGGACTGAGCCCGGGCGGTGGCTACACCTTC.

The chain combines TRBV7-2 with TRBJ2-1, with TRBD1 matching 7 bases. This CDR3 has 14 residues. V gave up 1 base and J gave up 6 bases; unmatched junction bases: 3. The germline V gene has CDR1 SGHTA and CDR2 FQGNSA. In DNA, the CDR3 is TGTGCCAGCAGCTTAGTAGGGACAGTCAATGAGCAGTTCTTC. This codes for CASSLVGTVNEQFF.

This chain uses TRBV6-5 with TRBJ2-4; 11 nucleotides agree with TRBD1. In germline, CDR1 is MNHEY, CDR2 SVGAGI. This CDR3 region has 15 residues. V was clipped by 4 bases and J by 7 bases; unmatched bases: 6. The CDR3 loop is CASSSPGQGVNIQYF. The DNA of the CDR3 is TGTGCCAGCAGTTCGCCGGGACAGGGGGTTAACATTCAGTACTTC.

The CDR3 nucleotides are TGTGCCTGGAGCCCCAGGGGTAGGGTGTTACTTTTGAACACTGAAGCTTTCTTT. This encodes CAWSPRGRVLLLNTEAFF. This chain connects TRBV30 to TRBJ1-1, with D possibly being TRBD1 (6 bases). This CDR3 contains 18 residues. Germline V gene sequence: CDR1 GTSNPN, CDR2 SVGIG (reference sequence). Trimming cost V 3 bases and J 0 bases, with 23 bases left between them. Filled out from reference TRBV30 and TRBJ1-1, the complete variable domain reads SQTIHQWPATLVQPVGSPLSLECTVEGTSNPNLYWYRQAAGRGLQLLFYSVGIGQISSEVPQNLSASRPQDRQFILSSKKLLLSDSGFYLCAWSPRGRVLLLNTEAFFGQGTRLTVV.